This T cell receptor (beta chain) was sequenced for a study of blood T cell repertoires in COVID-19. Overall study context: The analysed material was cDNA or gDNA that came from T cells, B-cell-depleted T cells, or PBMCs.

TCRdb's copy holds only in-frame clones and misses some; the assay was immunoSEQ multiplex PCR. The profile shows about 240,000 clones, about nine tenths of them singletons. This clone appeared many times. Germline CDR1 is MNHEY and CDR2 is SVGAGI. Trimming removed 0 bases at V and 4 bases at J, with 9 bases between. CDR3 length: 14 residues. The V and J genes are TRBV6-5 and TRBJ1-2, with D hard to call. The clonotype was recovered from a man aged 55-75 years who had recovered from COVID-19. Specimen: peripheral blood. For the CDR3, the DNA is TGTGCCAGCAGTTACTCGATAGGGAGCTATGGCTACACCTTC. As protein: CASSYSIGSYGYTF.